Below are 15 T cell receptor beta chains sequenced from a single sample in a study of monozygotic twins with cystic fibrosis. The protocol was immunoSEQ multiplex PCR, while the TCRdb copy is restricted to in-frame clones and leaves out a portion. The sample holds under 30,000 clones; 90% are singletons and the top ten take 0.45% to 0.65%. The sequenced sample consisted of blood. These receptor sequences come from a girl aged 2 to 9 with cystic fibrosis.

The V call is TRBV6-1, the J call TRBJ1-4, with 8 bases matching TRBD1. The CDR3 is 16 residues long. V lost 3 bases, J lost 3 bases, and 6 bases stayed unmatched. In germline, CDR1 is MNHNS, CDR2 SASEGT. In nucleotides, the CDR3 is TGTGCCAGCAGTGACAGGGGGCTCGGAGCTAATGAAAAACTGTTTTTT. Translating it yields CASSDRGLGANEKLFF.

The J gene is TRBJ1-3, the V gene TRBV5-1; tentatively, D is TRBD1 (5 bases). The CDR3 has 15 amino acids. Germline V lookup: CDR1 SGHRS, CDR2 YFSETQ. Trimming removed 4 bases from V and 0 bases from J, with 11 bases in between. The CDR3 spells CASSPRGDSGNTIYF. CDR3 nucleotides: TGCGCCAGCAGCCCTCGGGGGGACTCTGGAAACACCATATATTTT.

The V call is TRBV5-1, the J call TRBJ2-7, with D hard to call. Germline V gene lookup returns CDR1 SGHRS and CDR2 YFSETQ. This CDR3 contains 14 residues. Trimming stripped 0 bases from V and 7 bases from J, with 14 bases between. The CDR3 DNA reads as TGCGCCAGCAGCTTGGTGGCTGGGGTTTCGGAGCAGTACTTC. It is translated as CASSLVAGVSEQYF.

This chain links TRBV4-3 with TRBJ2-7; 7 bases map to TRBD1. Germline V gene data show CDR1 as LGHNA and CDR2 as YSLEER. This CDR3 is built from 14 residues. Trimming at V came to 9 bases and at J to 0 bases, leaving 8 bases not matched to a gene. CDR3 in DNA: TGCGCCAGTGGGACAGTTCTTACCTCCTACGAGCAGTACTTC. This codes for CASGTVLTSYEQYF.

V usage is TRBV2 and J usage is TRBJ2-3; 7 nucleotides align to TRBD2. The ends lost 4 bases at V and 6 bases at J; junction bases unmatched: 16. This CDR3 has 17 amino acids. Per germline, CDR1 SNHLY and CDR2 FYNNEI. CDR3 loop: CASSGTGTTSPGDTQYF. The CDR3 DNA is TGTGCCAGCAGTGGTACCGGGACTACCTCCCCGGGTGATACGCAGTATTTT.

The genes are TRBV2 and TRBJ2-7; 13 bases map to TRBD2. With 11 bases clipped from V and 10 bases from J, the junction kept 14 bases outside the gene matches. The CDR3 covers 14 residues. Germline values: CDR1 SNHLY, CDR2 FYNNEI. CDR3 DNA sequence: TGTGCCGGGTCGACTAGCGGGGGGCAATTGGGACAGTACTTC. Protein: CAGSTSGGQLGQYF. The variable domain in full, with the rest retrieved from reference TRBV2 and TRBJ2-7, is EPEVTQTPSHQVTQMGQEVILRCVPISNHLYFYWYRQILGQKVEFLVSFYNNEISEKSEIFDDQFSVERPDGSNFTLKIRSTKLEDSAMYFCAGSTSGGQLGQYFGPGTRLTVT.

The chain carries TRBV2 and TRBJ1-2; 10 bases fit TRBD1. Per germline, CDR1 SNHLY and CDR2 FYNNEI. The CDR3 length is 14 residues. With V trimmed by 6 bases and J by 7 bases, 8 bases remained unmatched. For the CDR3, the DNA is TGTGCCAGCAGGCCCGGGACAGGGGTTGTTGGCTACACCTTC. It codes for CASRPGTGVVGYTF.

This chain uses TRBV5-1 with TRBJ2-7; D not certain. The V end lost 3 bases, the J end lost 0 bases, and 16 bases lay between the germline ends. The CDR3 loop spans 16 amino acids. Germline CDR1 reads SGHRS; CDR2 reads YFSETQ. The CDR3: CASSSTGVVSSYEQYF. CDR3 nucleotide sequence: TGCGCCAGCAGCTCCACTGGAGTGGTAAGCTCCTACGAGCAGTACTTC.

A note on this clone: At one end, the junction sequence differs from germline, possibly due to a read error. The rearrangement links TRBV7-9 to TRBJ2-5; D unresolved. There are 14 residues in the CDR3. Germline CDR1 and CDR2: SEHNR and FQNEAQ (reference sequence). As DNA, the CDR3 is TGTGCCAGCAGCCACGGACCATACCAGGAGACCCAGTACTTC. Its translation: CASSHGPYQETQYF.

The chain links TRBV5-1 to TRBJ2-1; D ambiguous. CDR3 length equals 15 residues. The germline V gene has CDR1 SGHRS and CDR2 YFSETQ. V was shortened by 6 bases and J by 2 bases, with 15 bases between the two germline ends. CDR3 nucleotides: TGCGCCAGCAAAGGCCAACAAGATCCCTACAATGAGCAGTTCTTC. Its protein product is CASKGQQDPYNEQFF.

V usage is TRBV30 and J usage is TRBJ2-7; tentative D call: TRBD1 (5 bases). Trimming shortened V by 4 bases and J by 0 bases, and 13 bases separated the two germline ends. CDR3 length: 14 residues. CDR1 is GTSNPN and CDR2 is SVGIG in the germline V gene (reference sequence). As DNA, the CDR3 is TGTGCCTGGACAGGGTGGATGAGCTCCTACGAGCAGTACTTC. The encoded protein is CAWTGWMSSYEQYF.

This clone occurred once. This sequence joins TRBV19 and TRBJ1-4, with D unresolved. V lost 7 bases to trimming and J lost 4 bases, with 10 bases between them. The V gene's germline CDR1 is LNHDA and CDR2 SQIVND (reference sequence). CDR3 length equals 13 residues. CDR3: CASMFGHNEKLFF. CDR3 in DNA: TGTGCCAGTATGTTCGGGCATAATGAAAAACTGTTTTTT.

The chain has TRBV5-4 and TRBJ2-7, with D possibly matching TRBD2 (5 bases). This CDR3 is 14 amino acids long. Germline lookup yields CDR1 SGHNT and CDR2 YYREEE (reference sequence). Trimming left V 1 base short and J 2 bases short, with 10 bases between. The CDR3 loop reads CASSLWGAAYEQYF. DNA of the CDR3: TGTGCCAGCAGCTTGTGGGGAGCGGCCTACGAGCAGTACTTC.

As DNA, the CDR3 is TGTGCCAGTAGTACGGGACTGCAAGAGACCCAGTACTTC. Its protein product is CASSTGLQETQYF. The chain has TRBV19 and TRBJ2-5; tentative D call: TRBD2 (6 bases). Germline lookup yields CDR1 LNHDA and CDR2 SQIVND (reference sequence). This CDR3 has 13 amino acids. V was trimmed by 4 bases and J by 2 bases, leaving 8 bases between them.

This chain connects TRBV4-3 to TRBJ2-7, with D perhaps TRBD2 (6 bases). Per the germline V gene, CDR1 is LGHNA and CDR2 is YSLEER. This CDR3 is built from 16 residues. Trimming removed 1 base from V and 4 bases from J, with 17 bases in between. CDR3 DNA: TGCGCCAGCAGCCAAGGCCACGGAATGGCGGGGTACGAGCAGTACTTC. Its translation: CASSQGHGMAGYEQYF.